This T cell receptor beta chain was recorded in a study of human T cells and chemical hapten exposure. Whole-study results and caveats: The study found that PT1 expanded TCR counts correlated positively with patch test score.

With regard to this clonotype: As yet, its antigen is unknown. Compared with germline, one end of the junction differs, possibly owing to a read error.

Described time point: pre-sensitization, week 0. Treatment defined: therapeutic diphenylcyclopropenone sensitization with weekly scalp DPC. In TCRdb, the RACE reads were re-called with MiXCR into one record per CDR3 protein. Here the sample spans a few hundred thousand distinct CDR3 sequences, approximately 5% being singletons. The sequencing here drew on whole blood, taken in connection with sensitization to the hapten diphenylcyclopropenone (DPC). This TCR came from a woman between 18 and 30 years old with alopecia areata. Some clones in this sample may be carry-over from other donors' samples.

CDR3 loop: CASRTQGDF. The CDR3 DNA reads as TGTGCCAGCAGAACACAAGGGGATTTT. The chain links TRBV12-3 or TRBV12-4 to TRBJ2-3; weak D call: TRBD1 (5 bases). This CDR3 is 9 amino acids long.